The 17 T cell receptor beta chains given below trace back to one sample, sequenced in a study of naive and memory T cell subsets. Whole-study findings and limits: Especially in CD8 cells, naive repertoires contained a few larger clonotypes, possibly CD45RA-re-expressing memory cells.

An equimolar mix of two oligonucleotides served as the beta constant-region primer for TRBC1 and TRBC2. Nested alpha and beta constant-region primers with the SP2 primer drove four PCR rounds on ligated cDNA. Using its own MiXCR run on the UMI-ligation and nested PCR reads, TCRdb lists one record per CDR3 protein. In the table there are 150,000 or so distinct CDR3 sequences, 20% to 25% of which are singletons. The antigens for these receptors are not known. The source material was naive CD4+ T cells from blood. The source is a human donor in good health.

The chain has TRBV19 and TRBJ1-2; tentatively, D is TRBD1 (6 bases). Between the trimmed V and J ends, which lost 5 bases and 4 bases, there was a span of 11 bases. This CDR3 has 13 residues. Germline V CDR1 and CDR2: LNHDA, SQIVND (reference sequence). In DNA form, the CDR3 reads TGTGCCAGTAGTCCTCGACAGGCCTATGGCTACACCTTC. Its protein is CASSPRQAYGYTF.

V and J are TRBV29-1 and TRBJ2-7; TRBD2 matches 12 bases. The length of the CDR3 is 13 residues. Germline CDR1 reads SQVTM; CDR2 reads ANQGSEA. Trimming took 6 bases from V and 4 from J; bases not matched to a gene: 4. CDR3 protein: CSVGGLAGYEQYF. The CDR3 DNA is TGCAGCGTCGGAGGACTAGCGGGATACGAGCAGTACTTC.

This clonotype was recorded a few times. The chain uses TRBV9 and TRBJ1-1; no reliable D call. Germline CDR1 reads SGDLS; CDR2 reads YYNGEE. This CDR3 comprises 13 residues. The V end was cut by 4 bases, the J end by 5 bases, with 12 bases between. This CDR3 is CASSIARGTEAFF. CDR3 coding DNA: TGTGCCAGCAGCATAGCTCGGGGTACTGAAGCTTTCTTT. The full variable domain, rest sourced from reference TRBV9 and TRBJ1-1, is DSGVTQTPKHLITATGQRVTLRCSPRSGDLSVYWYQQSLDQGLQFLIQYYNGEERAKGNILERFSAQQFPDLHSELNLSSLELGDSALYFCASSIARGTEAFFGQGTRLTVV.

This clonotype has a handful of counts. The chain carries TRBV7-2 and TRBJ2-1; no definite D call. There are 13 residues in the CDR3. Trimming shortened V by 1 base and J by 8 bases, and 9 bases separated the two germline ends. Germline V gene sequence: CDR1 SGHTA, CDR2 FQGNSA. Written as DNA, the CDR3 is TGTGCCAGCAGCTTAGAACTCCTCGATGAGCAGTTCTTC. This translates into CASSLELLDEQFF.

V usage is TRBV5-5 and J usage is TRBJ2-7; the D is unclear. Trimming took off 1 base at V and 0 bases at J, with 5 bases between the two ends. Germline CDR1 reads SGHKS; CDR2 reads YYEKEE (reference sequence). The CDR3 spans 13 residues. In nucleotides, the CDR3 is TGTGCCAGCAGCTTGCACAGCTCCTACGAGCAGTACTTC. Its translation is CASSLHSSYEQYF.

The chain uses TRBV24-1 and TRBJ2-3; possibly TRBD1 or TRBD2 for D (5 bases each). CDR3 length equals 13 residues. CDR1 and CDR2 (germline): KGHDR, SFDVKD. Trimming cost V 3 bases and J 3 bases, with 6 bases left between them. The CDR3 DNA is TGTGCCACCAGTGATGGGGGAACAGATACGCAGTATTTT. Residues: CATSDGGTDTQYF.

This clonotype occurred a few times. CDR3 loop: CSVTGTPNTGELFF. For the CDR3, the DNA is TGCAGCGTGACCGGGACACCGAACACCGGGGAGCTGTTTTTT. The rearrangement joins TRBV29-1 to TRBJ2-2; TRBD1 is a possible D gene (6 bases). The CDR3 has 14 amino acids. Germline V gene sequence: CDR1 SQVTM, CDR2 ANQGSEA. Trimming stripped 6 bases from V and 0 bases from J, with 11 bases between.

This clonotype was counted only a few times. The rearrangement links TRBV29-1 to TRBJ2-7, with 11 bases aligning to TRBD1. Germline values: CDR1 SQVTM, CDR2 ANQGSEA. The CDR3 loop spans 13 amino acids. V lost 5 bases, J lost 3 bases, and 3 bases stayed unmatched. The CDR3 DNA is TGCAGCGTTCCGGGACAGGGGGACTACGAGCAGTACTTC. It translates to CSVPGQGDYEQYF.

The rearrangement links TRBV5-1 to TRBJ2-1; tentative D call: TRBD2 (5 bases). The CDR3 has 15 residues. V was cut by 0 bases and J by 1 base, with 8 bases left in between. CDR1 and CDR2 from the germline V gene are SGHRS and YFSETQ. This CDR3 reads CASSLVEVSYNEQFF. CDR3 DNA sequence: TGCGCCAGCAGCTTGGTGGAGGTATCCTACAATGAGCAGTTCTTC.

This clonotype was observed a few times. The CDR3 here is CASSGIAGGPADTQYF. The CDR3 DNA sequence: TGTGCCAGCAGCGGTATAGCGGGAGGGCCGGCAGATACGCAGTATTTT. The chain recombines TRBV7-6 with TRBJ2-3, with 11 bases that match TRBD2. Looked up from germline, CDR1 is SGHVS and CDR2 is FNYEAQ. This CDR3 spans 16 amino acids. J was trimmed by 4 bases and V by 5 bases; bases with no gene match: 8.

The chain is built from TRBV10-2 and TRBJ2-1; D might be TRBD2 (6 bases). V lost 7 bases to trimming and J lost 4 bases, with 29 bases between them. CDR3 length: 19 amino acids. Germline V gene lookup returns CDR1 WSHSY and CDR2 SAAADI. Written as DNA, the CDR3 is TGCGCCAGCACCTCGGCCGGGACTCGTTCCCTTGGGATATACAATGAGCAGTTCTTC. Residues: CASTSAGTRSLGIYNEQFF.

The chain joins TRBV12-3 or TRBV12-4 to TRBJ2-4; perhaps TRBD2 as D (5 bases). Trimming took 1 base from V and 2 from J, leaving 12 bases between them. The CDR3 is 16 amino acids. CDR3 protein: CASSLVRGPPKNIQYF. The CDR3 coding sequence is TGTGCCAGCAGTTTAGTTCGAGGGCCTCCCAAAAACATTCAGTACTTC.

CDR3: CSARDEHRPPPGELFF. CDR3 nucleotide sequence: TGCAGTGCTAGAGATGAACATAGGCCCCCCCCCGGGGAGCTGTTTTTT. The chain employs TRBV20-1 and TRBJ2-2; D gene ambiguous. The CDR3 has 16 amino acids. Trimming shortened V by 0 bases and J by 6 bases, and 17 bases separated the two germline ends. Germline V lookup: CDR1 DFQATT, CDR2 SNEGSKA (reference sequence).

The chain has TRBV4-1 and TRBJ1-5, with D possibly TRBD1 on 5 matching bases. CDR1 is MGHRA and CDR2 is YSYEKL in the germline V gene. The CDR3 is made up of 14 amino acids. Trimming removed 3 bases from V and 5 bases from J, with 11 bases in between. The CDR3 region has the DNA TGCGCCAGCAGCCAGACCCTCAGGGATCAGCCCCAGCATTTT. Amino acid sequence: CASSQTLRDQPQHF.

The chain has TRBV20-1 and TRBJ2-3; TRBD2 matches 8 bases. Looked up from germline, CDR1 is DFQATT and CDR2 is SNEGSKA (reference sequence). The CDR3 covers 14 residues. With V trimmed by 5 bases and J by 0 bases, 4 bases remained unmatched. CDR3 amino acids: CSAYSGASTDTQYF. CDR3 nucleotides: TGCAGTGCTTATAGCGGGGCTAGCACAGATACGCAGTATTTT.

This clonotype showed up many times. The chain uses TRBV7-8 and TRBJ2-1; 7 bases agree with TRBD2. V gave up 2 bases and J gave up 9 bases; unmatched junction bases: 10. Looked up from germline, CDR1 is SGHVS and CDR2 is FQNEAQ. The CDR3 covers 15 residues. CDR3 region: CASSLRRERLGEQFF. For the CDR3, the DNA is TGTGCCAGCAGCTTACGGCGGGAGAGGTTGGGTGAGCAGTTCTTC. The complete variable domain, with remaining parts taken from reference TRBV7-8 and TRBJ2-1, reads GAGVSQSPRYKVAKRGQDVALRCDPISGHVSLFWYQQALGQGPEFLTYFQNEAQLDKSGLPSDRFFAERPEGSVSTLKIQRTQQEDSAVYLCASSLRRERLGEQFFGPGTRLTVL.

This clonotype occurred many times. The rearrangement uses TRBV29-1 and TRBJ2-1; possibly TRBD2 for D (6 bases). The CDR3 extends over 14 amino acids. V gave up 5 bases and J gave up 6 bases, with 17 bases separating them. The germline V gene has CDR1 SQVTM and CDR2 ANQGSEA. CDR3 sequence (DNA): TGCAGCGTTTCTATCGGAGGGGTGGGCAATGAGCAGTTCTTC. This gives the protein CSVSIGGVGNEQFF.